This record looks at one T cell receptor (beta chain) sequence and its context. The data were taken from a study of blood T cell repertoires in COVID-19. Study summary: From the United States, Italy and Spain came samples of acute and convalescent COVID-19. PBMCs, B-cell-depleted T cells, or T cells provided the cDNA or gDNA that made up the material.

How the authors handled the data: Cell counts per sample came from amplifying reference gene primers. Profiled with immunoSEQ multiplex PCR; TCRdb holds only in-frame clones, not every one. V and J calls and clone size follow that table, whereas D and trimming were derived from the DNA. The repertoire consists of 95,000 or so clones, with roughly 90% occurring once and the leading ten covering roughly 3.5%. The germline CDR1 and CDR2 sequences are MRHNA and SNTAGT. The CDR3 is 17 residues long. Trimming stripped 6 bases from V and 4 bases from J, with 22 bases between. The rearrangement uses TRBV6-4 and TRBJ1-5, with D perhaps TRBD1 (6 bases). The sequence came from a woman in her seventies with acute or convalescent COVID-19. Sequencing input: peripheral blood. CDR3 sequence reads: CASRTPGHGLGNQPQHF. CDR3 DNA sequence: TGTGCCAGCAGAACTCCGGGACACGGGTTGGGGAATCAGCCCCAGCATTTT.